This T cell receptor beta chain originates from a study of shared clonotypes between healthy human individuals. CD8 cells regarded as naive lacked CD45RO, were positively chosen for CCR7, and omitted terminally differentiated effector memory CD45RA+ cells. An approximately 200 ng quantity of DNA, 25,000 to 30,000 T cell genomes, went into the sorted-subset replicate PCRs. TCRdb's copy holds only in-frame clones and misses some; the assay was immunoSEQ multiplex PCR. The table records about 1,900,000 clones, about 95% of them present only once. This TCR derives from a man aged 18 to 30 in good health. The specimen was naive CD8+ T cells sorted from blood.

This chain's CDR3 is CASSRGQLNEQFF. DNA for the CDR3: TGTGCCAGCAGCCGGGGACAGCTCAATGAGCAGTTCTTC. This chain uses TRBV7-9 with TRBJ2-1; 7 bases line up with TRBD1. CDR3 length equals 13 residues. V trimming: 5 bases; J trimming: 6 bases; junction bases outside the gene matches: 4. CDR1 SEHNR and CDR2 FQNEAQ come from the germline V gene (reference sequence).